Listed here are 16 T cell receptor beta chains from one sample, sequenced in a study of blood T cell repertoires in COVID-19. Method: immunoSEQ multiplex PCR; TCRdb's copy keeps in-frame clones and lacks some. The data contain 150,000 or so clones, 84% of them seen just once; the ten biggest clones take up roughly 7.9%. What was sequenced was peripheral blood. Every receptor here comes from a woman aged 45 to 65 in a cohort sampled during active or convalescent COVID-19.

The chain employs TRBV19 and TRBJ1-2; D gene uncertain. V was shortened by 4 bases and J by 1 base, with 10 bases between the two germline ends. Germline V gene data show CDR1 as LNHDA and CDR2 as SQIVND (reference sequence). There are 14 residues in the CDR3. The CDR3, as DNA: TGTGCCAGTAGTACCGAGGCTATTAACTATGGCTACACCTTC. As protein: CASSTEAINYGYTF. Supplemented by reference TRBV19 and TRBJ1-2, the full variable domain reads DGGITQSPKYLFRKEGQNVTLSCEQNLNHDAMYWYRQDPGQGLRLIYYSQIVNDFQKGDIAEGYSVSREKKESFPLTVTSAQKNPTAFYLCASSTEAINYGYTFGSGTRLTVV.

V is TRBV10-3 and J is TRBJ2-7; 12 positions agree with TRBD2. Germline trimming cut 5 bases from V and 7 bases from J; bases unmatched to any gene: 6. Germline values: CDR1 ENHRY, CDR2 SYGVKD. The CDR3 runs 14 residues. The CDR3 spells CAISRLAGVSEQYF. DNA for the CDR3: TGTGCCATCAGTAGACTAGCGGGGGTTAGTGAGCAGTACTTC.

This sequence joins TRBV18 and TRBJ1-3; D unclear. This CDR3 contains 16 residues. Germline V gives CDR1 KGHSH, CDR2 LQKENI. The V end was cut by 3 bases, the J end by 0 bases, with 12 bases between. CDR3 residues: CASSPLDKSSGNTIYF. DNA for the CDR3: TGTGCCAGCTCACCTCTCGACAAGAGCTCTGGAAACACCATATATTTT.

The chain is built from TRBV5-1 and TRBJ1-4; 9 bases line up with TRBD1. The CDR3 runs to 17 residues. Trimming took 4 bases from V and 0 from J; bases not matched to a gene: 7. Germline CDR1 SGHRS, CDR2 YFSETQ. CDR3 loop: CASSASGTGSTNEKLFF. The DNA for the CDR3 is TGCGCCAGCAGCGCATCCGGGACAGGGTCAACTAATGAAAAACTGTTTTTT.

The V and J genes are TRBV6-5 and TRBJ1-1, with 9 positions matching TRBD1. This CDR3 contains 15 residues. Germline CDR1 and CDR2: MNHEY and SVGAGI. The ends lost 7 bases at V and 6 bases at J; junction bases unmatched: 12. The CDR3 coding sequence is TGTGCCAGCACCAAAAGGGACAGGACAGGGGCTGAAGCTTTCTTT. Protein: CASTKRDRTGAEAFF.

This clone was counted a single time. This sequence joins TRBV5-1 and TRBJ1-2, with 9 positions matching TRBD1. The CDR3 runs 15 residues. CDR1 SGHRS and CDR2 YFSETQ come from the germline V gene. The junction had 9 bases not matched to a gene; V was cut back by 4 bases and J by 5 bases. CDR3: CASSTGQGRGYGYTF. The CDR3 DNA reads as TGCGCCAGCAGCACCGGACAGGGGAGGGGGTATGGCTACACCTTC.

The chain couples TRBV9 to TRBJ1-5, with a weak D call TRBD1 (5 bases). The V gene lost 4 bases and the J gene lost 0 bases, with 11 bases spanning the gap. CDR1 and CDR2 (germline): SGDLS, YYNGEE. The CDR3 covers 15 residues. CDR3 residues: CASSSTGNSNQPQHF. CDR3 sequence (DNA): TGTGCCAGCAGCTCCACAGGAAATAGCAATCAGCCCCAGCATTTT. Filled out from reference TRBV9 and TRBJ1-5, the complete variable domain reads DSGVTQTPKHLITATGQRVTLRCSPRSGDLSVYWYQQSLDQGLQFLIQYYNGEERAKGNILERFSAQQFPDLHSELNLSSLELGDSALYFCASSSTGNSNQPQHFGDGTRLSIL.

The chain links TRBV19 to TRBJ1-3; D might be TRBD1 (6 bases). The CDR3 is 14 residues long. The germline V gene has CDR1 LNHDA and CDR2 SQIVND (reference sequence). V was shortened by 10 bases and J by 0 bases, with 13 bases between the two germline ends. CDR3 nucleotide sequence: TGTGCCACAAATACAGGGTCCTCTGGAAACACCATATATTTT. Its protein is CATNTGSSGNTIYF.

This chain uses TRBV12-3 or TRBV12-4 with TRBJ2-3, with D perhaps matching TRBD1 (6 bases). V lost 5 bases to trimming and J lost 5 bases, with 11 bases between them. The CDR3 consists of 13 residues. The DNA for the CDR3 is TGTGCCAGCAGTGCAGGGGAGCTAGATACGCAGTATTTT. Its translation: CASSAGELDTQYF.

The CDR3, as DNA: TGTGCCAGCAGTTACTCGTGGACAGGGGGGTACACTGAAGCTTTCTTT. It encodes CASSYSWTGGYTEAFF. The chain employs TRBV6-5 and TRBJ1-1; TRBD1 matches 10 bases. After removal of 0 bases from V and 3 bases from J, the junction contained 4 bases not matched to a gene. The germline V gene encodes CDR1 MNHEY and CDR2 SVGAGI. This CDR3 has 16 amino acids.

CDR3 in amino acids: CSVGTGQTYGYTF. CDR3 DNA: TGCAGCGTTGGGACAGGACAAACCTATGGCTACACCTTC. J is TRBJ1-2 and V is TRBV29-1, with TRBD1 identical over 7 bases. Germline V CDR1 and CDR2: SQVTM, ANQGSEA. With V trimmed by 4 bases and J by 4 bases, 6 bases remained unmatched. This CDR3 has 13 amino acids.

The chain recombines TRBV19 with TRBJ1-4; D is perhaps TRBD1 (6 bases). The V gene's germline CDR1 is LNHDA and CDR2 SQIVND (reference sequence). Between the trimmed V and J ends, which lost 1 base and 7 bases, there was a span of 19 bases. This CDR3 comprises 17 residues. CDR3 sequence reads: CASSIVSFAGAREKLFF. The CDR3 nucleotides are TGTGCCAGTAGTATAGTCTCTTTTGCAGGGGCTCGTGAAAAACTGTTTTTT.

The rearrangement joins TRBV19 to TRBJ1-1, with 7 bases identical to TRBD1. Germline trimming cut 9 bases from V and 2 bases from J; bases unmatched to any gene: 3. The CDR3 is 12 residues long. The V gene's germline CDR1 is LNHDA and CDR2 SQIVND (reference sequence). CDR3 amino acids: CASHRGNTEAFF. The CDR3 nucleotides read TGTGCCAGCCACAGGGGAAACACTGAAGCTTTCTTT.

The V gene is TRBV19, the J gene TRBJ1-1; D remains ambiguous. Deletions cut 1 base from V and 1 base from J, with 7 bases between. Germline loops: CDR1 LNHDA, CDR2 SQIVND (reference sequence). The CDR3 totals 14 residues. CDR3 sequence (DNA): TGTGCCAGTAGTATAGGCAGTGCGAACACTGAAGCTTTCTTT. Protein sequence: CASSIGSANTEAFF.

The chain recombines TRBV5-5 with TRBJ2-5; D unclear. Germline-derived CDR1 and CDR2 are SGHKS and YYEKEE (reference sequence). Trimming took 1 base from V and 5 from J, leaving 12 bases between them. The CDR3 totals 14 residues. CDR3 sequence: CASSLRQAWETQYF. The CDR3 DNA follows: TGTGCCAGCAGCTTGAGGCAGGCTTGGGAGACCCAGTACTTC.

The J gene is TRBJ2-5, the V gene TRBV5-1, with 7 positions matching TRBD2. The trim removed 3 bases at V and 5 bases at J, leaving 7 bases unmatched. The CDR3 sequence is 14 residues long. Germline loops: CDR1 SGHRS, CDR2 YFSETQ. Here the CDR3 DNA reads TGCGCCAGCAGCTCTCAGGCGCGGGGGGAGACCCAGTACTTC. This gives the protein CASSSQARGETQYF.